Below, 24 T cell receptor beta chains from the same sample are listed, as sequenced in a study of shared clonotypes between healthy human individuals. CD45RO negativity and positive selection for CCR7 defined naive CD8 cells, a population that excluded terminally differentiated effector memory CD45RA+ cells. Sequencing was performed with immunoSEQ multiplex PCR; in TCRdb, only in-frame clones are kept and a portion is missing. The sample lists millions of clones; approximately 94% were seen once. The sample was naive CD8+ T cells sorted from blood. These receptors were obtained from a young man in good health.

In DNA, the CDR3 is TGTGCCAGCAGCCTAGTAGCGGGAGTCGGGTACAATGAGCAGTTCTTC. It yields the protein CASSLVAGVGYNEQFF. V and J are TRBV11-3 and TRBJ2-1; 9 bases align to TRBD2. Germline values: CDR1 SGHNT, CDR2 YENEEA. CDR3 length: 16 amino acids. Unmatched junction bases numbered 9, after V lost 5 bases and J lost 4 bases.

This chain uses TRBV27 with TRBJ1-6, with TRBD1 identical over 10 bases. The CDR3 has 15 residues. In germline, CDR1 is MNHEY, CDR2 SMNVEV (reference sequence). V trimming: 2 bases; J trimming: 9 bases; junction bases outside the gene matches: 4. The CDR3 DNA is TGTGCCAGCAGTTTAACTTGGGACAGGGGTTCACCCCTCCACTTT. It encodes CASSLTWDRGSPLHF.

The chain is built from TRBV27 and TRBJ2-1; no reliable D call. The CDR3 consists of 13 residues. The V gene's germline CDR1 is MNHEY and CDR2 SMNVEV (reference sequence). V lost 9 bases and J 3 bases, leaving 12 bases between the germline ends. Here the CDR3 DNA reads TGTGCCAGTAGTCTACAGCACTACAATGAGCAGTTCTTC. This gives the protein CASSLQHYNEQFF.

This clone was seen a single time. The rearrangement uses TRBV10-2 and TRBJ2-5; 7 nucleotides align to TRBD2. J was trimmed by 1 base and V by 2 bases; bases with no gene match: 1. CDR1 is WSHSY and CDR2 is SAAADI in the germline V gene. This CDR3 has 14 amino acids. The CDR3 sequence is CASSEASGQETQYF. The CDR3 bases are TGCGCCAGCAGTGAGGCTAGCGGCCAAGAGACCCAGTACTTC.

The CDR3 protein is CASSLSSGDRGTDTQYF. The CDR3 DNA reads as TGTGCCAGCAGCCTCTCTTCCGGGGACAGAGGCACAGATACGCAGTATTTT. The genes are TRBV7-9 and TRBJ2-3; 7 bases map to TRBD1. CDR3 length equals 17 residues. Trimming cost V 5 bases and J 1 base; bases outside gene matches: 12. Germline V gene sequence: CDR1 SEHNR, CDR2 FQNEAQ (reference sequence).

This clone has just one count. CDR3: CANIWEASGSYNEQFF. The DNA for the CDR3 is TGCGCCAACATTTGGGAGGCTAGCGGATCATACAATGAGCAGTTCTTC. V and J are TRBV5-1 and TRBJ2-1; 7 nucleotides agree with TRBD2. V lost 9 bases, J lost 4 bases, and 16 bases stayed unmatched. CDR3 length equals 16 residues. Germline V gene data show CDR1 as SGHRS and CDR2 as YFSETQ.

This sequence joins TRBV5-6 and TRBJ1-2; D gene unclear. Germline V CDR1 and CDR2: SGHDT, YYEEEE. Trimming took 4 bases from V and 8 from J, leaving 21 bases between them. The CDR3 extends over 15 amino acids. The CDR3 coding sequence is TGTGCCAGCAGCCCGACGCCAGAGAGCTATTTCGGCTACACCTTC. This gives the protein CASSPTPESYFGYTF.

This clone occurred once. The rearrangement links TRBV7-9 to TRBJ2-3; 14 bases align to TRBD2. The V segment lost 5 bases and the J segment 5 bases; nucleotides outside the gene matches: 6. Germline CDR1 reads SEHNR; CDR2 reads FQNEAQ (reference sequence). CDR3 length equals 16 residues. The CDR3 here is CASSRTSGRLEDTQYF. The CDR3 DNA is TGTGCCAGCAGCCGGACTAGCGGGAGGTTGGAAGATACGCAGTATTTT.

This clone was found a few times. The DNA for the CDR3 is TGTGCCAGCGGGCAGTATAATTCACCCCTCCACTTT. Protein product: CASGQYNSPLHF. This chain connects TRBV9 to TRBJ1-6; D is unclear. This CDR3 contains 12 residues. Per germline, CDR1 SGDLS and CDR2 YYNGEE. V lost 7 bases and J lost 4, with 6 bases in between.

The J gene is TRBJ2-7, the V gene TRBV25-1; either TRBD1 or TRBD2 may fit D (5 bases each). This CDR3 is built from 10 residues. The V gene lost 4 bases and the J gene lost 7 bases, with 5 bases spanning the gap. Germline V gene lookup returns CDR1 MGHDK and CDR2 SYGVNS. This CDR3 reads CASSGGEQYF. The CDR3 coding sequence is TGTGCCAGCAGTGGGGGGGAGCAGTACTTC.

The V call is TRBV11-1, the J call TRBJ2-7; 7 nucleotides line up with TRBD2. Germline lookup yields CDR1 SGHAT and CDR2 FQDESV (reference sequence). The CDR3 covers 13 residues. J gave up 3 bases and V 4 bases, and 3 bases lay outside the gene matches. CDR3 in DNA: TGTGCCAGCAGCTGGGGGGGTAACTACGAGCAGTACTTC. It yields the protein CASSWGGNYEQYF.

The V call is TRBV29-1, the J call TRBJ1-2, with 8 positions matching TRBD1. There are 16 residues in the CDR3. Germline assignment: CDR1 SQVTM and CDR2 ANQGSEA. With V trimmed by 6 bases and J by 3 bases, 15 bases remained unmatched. The DNA for the CDR3 is TGCAGCGTCGACGGACAGGGAGAGATTCTTGACTATGGCTACACCTTC. Amino acids: CSVDGQGEILDYGYTF. The full variable domain, rest sourced from reference TRBV29-1 and TRBJ1-2, is SAVISQKPSRDICQRGTSLTIQCQVDSQVTMMFWYRQQPGQSLTLIATANQGSEATYESGFVIDKFPISRPNLTFSTLTVSNMSPEDSSIYLCSVDGQGEILDYGYTFGSGTRLTVV.

This clone has only one observation. The V gene is TRBV27, the J gene TRBJ2-7; 10 positions match TRBD1. The J segment lost 1 base and the V segment lost 6 bases, leaving 15 bases of the junction unmatched. Germline lookup yields CDR1 MNHEY and CDR2 SMNVEV (reference sequence). The CDR3 is 18 amino acids. CDR3 loop: CASSMGPGTGVRSYEQYF. The CDR3 DNA reads TGTGCCAGCAGCATGGGGCCCGGGACAGGGGTACGATCCTACGAGCAGTACTTC.

The rearrangement uses TRBV19 and TRBJ2-3; D may be TRBD1 (6 bases). V lost 7 bases to trimming and J lost 4 bases, with 15 bases between them. Germline CDR1 and CDR2: LNHDA and SQIVND (reference sequence). This CDR3 is built from 14 residues. The CDR3, as DNA: TGTGCCAGTACGTGGGGGCCCCGCTCAGATACGCAGTATTTT. This translates into CASTWGPRSDTQYF.

This rearrangement joins TRBV28 to TRBJ1-1, with no clear D. This CDR3 has 13 amino acids. Germline V gene lookup returns CDR1 MDHEN and CDR2 SYDVKM. The V and J ends lost 4 bases and 2 bases respectively, with 8 bases between them. As DNA, the CDR3 is TGTGCCAGCAGTTCTGACTTTAACACTGAAGCTTTCTTT. It yields the protein CASSSDFNTEAFF.

V gene TRBV7-2 combines with J gene TRBJ2-1, with 9 nucleotides matching TRBD1. This CDR3 region has 14 residues. Germline trimming cut 5 bases from V and 7 bases from J; bases unmatched to any gene: 6. The germline V gene has CDR1 SGHTA and CDR2 FQGNSA. The DNA for the CDR3 is TGTGCCAGCAGCGTCACAGGGGGCGTGAATGAGCAGTTCTTC. Residues: CASSVTGGVNEQFF.

Remarks on this clone: The sample holds other DNA sequences that translate to the same CDR3. This chain links TRBV7-3 with TRBJ1-6; D is ambiguous. Trimming removed 1 base at V and 5 bases at J, with 6 bases between. The CDR3 contains 14 residues. Germline V gene lookup returns CDR1 SGHTA and CDR2 FQGTGA. In DNA form, the CDR3 reads TGTGCCAGCAGCTTAATTGGGAATAATTCACCCCTCCACTTT. Translated, it gives CASSLIGNNSPLHF.

The chain joins TRBV7-6 to TRBJ2-3; no clear D. Trimming pared 3 bases from V and 0 bases from J, leaving 16 bases between. Germline CDR1 is SGHVS and CDR2 is FNYEAQ. This CDR3 region has 17 residues. CDR3 sequence reads: CASSFVRSSSSTDTQYF. DNA for the CDR3: TGTGCCAGCAGCTTTGTGCGAAGTTCTTCTAGCACAGATACGCAGTATTTT.

This chain uses TRBV5-4 with TRBJ2-5; 7 bases match TRBD2. This CDR3 is built from 15 residues. V was pared by 0 bases and J by 5 bases, with 7 bases of the junction left unmatched. Germline loops: CDR1 SGHNT, CDR2 YYREEE (reference sequence). The CDR3 DNA reads TGTGCCAGCAGCTTGGCCTGGGGGGGATTGGAGACCCAGTACTTC. Translated: CASSLAWGGLETQYF.

The J gene is TRBJ2-7, the V gene TRBV27; 9 bases agree with TRBD2. Germline CDR1 is MNHEY and CDR2 is SMNVEV (reference sequence). The CDR3 length is 15 residues. V trimming: 5 bases; J trimming: 2 bases; junction bases outside the gene matches: 7. The CDR3 region is CASSHKAGGTYEQYF. The CDR3, as DNA: TGTGCCAGCAGTCACAAAGCGGGAGGCACCTACGAGCAGTACTTC.

This clone was seen a single time. Written as DNA, the CDR3 is TGTGCCAGCAGCTCAGAGGGACAGGGACTCGGCACAGATACGCAGTATTTT. It encodes CASSSEGQGLGTDTQYF. The chain employs TRBV9 and TRBJ2-3, with TRBD1 matching 9 bases. Germline V gene sequence: CDR1 SGDLS, CDR2 YYNGEE. The CDR3 extends over 17 amino acids. V was pared by 4 bases and J by 1 base, with 10 bases of the junction left unmatched.

The chain carries TRBV19 and TRBJ1-1; D is possibly TRBD1 (5 bases). The CDR3 is 14 amino acids. Between the trimmed V and J ends, which lost 6 bases and 2 bases, there was a span of 13 bases. The germline V gene has CDR1 LNHDA and CDR2 SQIVND (reference sequence). CDR3: CASRKGEFNTEAFF. The CDR3 region has the DNA TGTGCCAGTAGGAAAGGGGAGTTTAACACTGAAGCTTTCTTT. The full variable domain, rest sourced from reference TRBV19 and TRBJ1-1, is DGGITQSPKYLFRKEGQNVTLSCEQNLNHDAMYWYRQDPGQGLRLIYYSQIVNDFQKGDIAEGYSVSREKKESFPLTVTSAQKNPTAFYLCASRKGEFNTEAFFGQGTRLTVV.

This clone was observed once. The sample carries other DNA sequences with the same CDR3. The chain links TRBV4-3 to TRBJ1-3; possible D gene TRBD1, 5 bases. This CDR3 has 16 amino acids. Trimming took off 0 bases at V and 4 bases at J, with 13 bases between the two ends. Germline CDR1 is LGHNA and CDR2 is YSLEER. CDR3 residues: CASSQDGGTVGNTIYF. In nucleotides, the CDR3 is TGCGCCAGCAGCCAAGATGGGGGTACAGTCGGAAACACCATATATTTT.

V gene TRBV5-4 combines with J gene TRBJ1-4, with TRBD1 matching 9 bases. Germline CDR1 is SGHNT and CDR2 is YYREEE (reference sequence). CDR3 size: 16 residues. J lost 6 bases, V lost 4 bases, and 10 bases had no gene match. CDR3 protein: CASSGVTGGSDEKLFF. CDR3 bases: TGTGCCAGCAGCGGGGTCACAGGGGGCTCGGATGAAAAACTGTTTTTT.